The T cell receptor beta chain under discussion was sequenced for a study of beta chain features in type 1 diabetes. cDNA synthesis used the whole RNA isolate, giving expressed TCRB sequences. Clones were read by immunoSEQ multiplex PCR, and TCRdb kept only the in-frame ones, dropping some. The sample consists of around 300,000 clones, around 13% of them appearing once. The authors took one heparinised blood draw, averaging about 120 mL, from each donor. Only a few counts were recorded for this clone. This TCR was recovered from a man aged 30 to 39 in good health. The sample was central memory CD4+ T cells from blood.

The CDR3 nucleotides read TGCAGCGGGGCAGTTAGTCCAGAGACCCAGTACTTC. Translating it yields CSGAVSPETQYF. This chain uses TRBV29-1 with TRBJ2-5; D remains ambiguous. From germline, CDR1 is SQVTM and CDR2 ANQGSEA. The germline V and J ends were trimmed by 7 bases and 4 bases, with 13 bases remaining between them. The CDR3 contains 12 residues.